Below are 26 T cell receptor beta chains sequenced from a single sample in a study of CD8+CD57+ T cells in acquired aplastic anemia. The use of genomic DNA as template underpinned the TCR beta VDJ and CDR3 profiling. TCRdb re-called the reads with MiXCR, one entry per CDR3 protein. The sample holds 100,000 to 150,000 distinct CDR3 sequences, approximately 36% seen once. Sequenced patients had shown CD8+CD57+ cell expansion by flow cytometry. The specimen was sorted CD4+, CD8+, or CD8+CD57+ T cells (not recorded which) from PBMCs. These receptors all stem from a human donor with aplastic anemia.

V gene TRBV2 combines with J gene TRBJ2-1; TRBD2 matches 7 bases. The CDR3 consists of 12 residues. The germline V gene encodes CDR1 SNHLY and CDR2 FYNNEI. Losses at the gene ends were 7 bases for V and 10 bases for J; bases not matched to a gene: 7. As DNA, the CDR3 is TGTGCCAGCATGTTCGGGGGGAGGGAGCAGTTCTTC. Translation: CASMFGGREQFF.

The V call is TRBV19, the J call TRBJ2-7, with D maybe TRBD1 (5 bases). The CDR3 is made up of 14 amino acids. Germline values: CDR1 LNHDA, CDR2 SQIVND (reference sequence). The CDR3 sequence: CASSTGFVSDEQYV. In DNA, the CDR3 is TGTGCCAGTAGTACAGGGTTCGTCTCCGACGAGCAGTACGTC.

This clonotype was counted at least ten times. The chain has TRBV7-6 and TRBJ1-1; possibly TRBD1 for D (5 bases). The V gene's germline CDR1 is SGHVS and CDR2 FNYEAQ. The CDR3 consists of 12 residues. The germline V and J ends were trimmed by 1 base and 7 bases, with 7 bases remaining between them. The CDR3 DNA reads TGTGCCAGCAGCTTAGGGGGGGATGAAGCTTTCTTT. The encoded protein is CASSLGGDEAFF.

This clonotype was recorded at least ten times. The V gene is TRBV19, the J gene TRBJ2-1; TRBD2 is a possible D gene (7 bases). V was clipped by 2 bases and J by 9 bases, with 14 bases between them. The CDR3 loop spans 14 amino acids. Per germline, CDR1 LNHDA and CDR2 SQIVND (reference sequence). The CDR3 loop is CASSIKRGGGEQFF. CDR3 in DNA: TGTGCCAGTAGTATAAAGAGGGGAGGGGGTGAGCAGTTCTTC.

This clonotype was seen ten or more times. The V call is TRBV6-2 or TRBV6-3, the J call TRBJ1-5; 10 positions match TRBD1. Germline CDR1 reads MNHEY; CDR2 reads SVGEGT. The ends lost 5 bases at V and 2 bases at J; junction bases unmatched: 6. The CDR3 totals 16 residues. CDR3 amino acids: CASSRDRGRGNQPQHF. The DNA for the CDR3 is TGTGCCAGCAGTCGGGACAGGGGACGGGGCAATCAGCCCCAGCATTTT.

There are many counts of this clonotype. The V call is TRBV6-1, the J call TRBJ2-5; 8 positions agree with TRBD2. The V and J ends lost 6 bases and 5 bases, in that order; junction bases with no gene match: 2. This CDR3 is built from 12 residues. Germline V gives CDR1 MNHNS, CDR2 SASEGT. Written as DNA, the CDR3 is TGTGCCAGCAGCGGGGGGGACGAGACCCAGTACTTC. Translation gives CASSGGDETQYF.

This clonotype was seen ten or more times. The chain joins TRBV4-1 to TRBJ2-5, with D tentatively TRBD2 (6 bases). Germline-derived CDR1 and CDR2 are MGHRA and YSYEKL. This CDR3 is 15 amino acids long. Trimming took off 4 bases at V and 1 base at J, with 13 bases between the two ends. The CDR3 coding sequence is TGCGCCAGCAGCCGTGGGGGGATACCCCAAGAGACCCAGTACTTC. This encodes CASSRGGIPQETQYF.

Turning to this clonotype: Since the CDR3 does not end with the conserved phenylalanine or tryptophan, this likely comes from a read error. The V and J genes are TRBV28 and TRBJ1-5, with D possibly TRBD1 on 6 matching bases. The CDR3 has 14 amino acids. The germline gives CDR1 MDHEN, CDR2 SYDVKM. Trimming shortened V by 7 bases and J by 7 bases, and 17 bases separated the two germline ends. The CDR3 loop is CASTSRQDGQPQHS. The CDR3 DNA reads as TGTGCCAGCACCTCCAGACAGGACGGGCAGCCCCAGCATTCT.

This clonotype showed up many times. This chain links TRBV6-1 with TRBJ1-6; 7 nucleotides line up with TRBD1. CDR3 length equals 14 residues. V was clipped by 8 bases and J by 10 bases; unmatched bases: 11. The germline V gene has CDR1 MNHNS and CDR2 SASEGT. The CDR3 bases are TGTGCCAGCTCCAGGGTTCTAGGGGGCTCACCCCTCCACTTT. This codes for CASSRVLGGSPLHF.

In this sample, this clonotype turned up many times. J is TRBJ2-3 and V is TRBV6-1; TRBD1 is a possible D gene (5 bases). The CDR3 consists of 13 residues. V was cut by 8 bases and J by 2 bases, with 11 bases left in between. The germline gives CDR1 MNHNS, CDR2 SASEGT. DNA for the CDR3: TGTGCCAGCGCTCAGGGCCACACAGATACGCAGTATTTT. Protein product: CASAQGHTDTQYF.

This clonotype appeared many times. The genes are TRBV6-1 and TRBJ1-6; no clear D gene. CDR1 and CDR2 from the germline V gene are MNHNS and SASEGT. The CDR3 covers 12 residues. Trimming cost V 6 bases and J 7 bases, with 7 bases left between them. The CDR3 reads CASSSTNSPLHF. CDR3 DNA sequence: TGTGCCAGCAGCTCTACAAATTCACCCCTCCACTTT.

This chain connects TRBV29-1 to TRBJ2-3, with TRBD1 identical over 9 bases. V gave up 6 bases and J gave up 4 bases; unmatched junction bases: 8. The germline CDR1 and CDR2 sequences are SQVTM and ANQGSEA. CDR3 length: 14 amino acids. CDR3 sequence reads: CSVGKGQGSDTQYF. CDR3 nucleotides: TGCAGCGTCGGAAAGGGACAGGGCTCAGATACGCAGTATTTT.

The table lists this clonotype with many counts. V usage is TRBV7-2 and J usage is TRBJ2-1, with TRBD2 matching over 8 bases. V was clipped by 1 base and J by 10 bases; unmatched bases: 12. The germline V gene encodes CDR1 SGHTA and CDR2 FQGNSA. CDR3 length: 16 amino acids. CDR3 DNA sequence: TGTGCCAGCAGCTTAGGAAGTAGCGGGGTCCGAAACGAGCAGTTCTTC. This translates into CASSLGSSGVRNEQFF.

There are many counts of this clonotype. J is TRBJ1-3 and V is TRBV20-1, with a weak D call TRBD1 (6 bases). Germline V gene sequence: CDR1 DFQATT, CDR2 SNEGSKA (reference sequence). V was shortened by 5 bases and J by 4 bases, with 9 bases between the two germline ends. The CDR3 consists of 12 residues. The CDR3 DNA reads TGCAGTGCTCCGGACAGAGGAAACACCATATATTTT. Its translation: CSAPDRGNTIYF.

The rearrangement joins TRBV19 to TRBJ2-5, with unresolved D. V dropped 0 bases and J dropped 9 bases, with 14 bases sitting between them. CDR1 is LNHDA and CDR2 is SQIVND in the germline V gene (reference sequence). The CDR3 contains 14 residues. The CDR3: CASSIDRAEQPQYF. The CDR3 nucleotides read TGTGCCAGTAGTATAGATAGGGCGGAGCAGCCCCAGTACTTC.

This clonotype was observed a handful of times. The CDR3: CASTESGGTGNTIYF. DNA of the CDR3: TGTGCCAGTACTGAATCGGGAGGGACTGGAAACACCATATATTTT. This rearrangement joins TRBV19 to TRBJ1-3, with D unclear. Trimming left V 7 bases short and J 2 bases short, with 15 bases between. This CDR3 is 15 amino acids long. Germline V lookup: CDR1 LNHDA, CDR2 SQIVND (reference sequence).

The chain couples TRBV19 to TRBJ2-7, with 10 bases aligning to TRBD1. CDR1 and CDR2 (germline): LNHDA, SQIVND (reference sequence). The V and J ends lost 9 bases and 3 bases, in that order; junction bases with no gene match: 8. This CDR3 spans 14 amino acids. CDR3 sequence: CARNWDRGYYEQYF. The CDR3 region has the DNA TGTGCCAGGAACTGGGACAGGGGATACTACGAGCAGTACTTC.

A remark on this clonotype: This sequence may be a read error, since a much larger clone differs from it by one base. The V gene is TRBV4-1, the J gene TRBJ1-6, with D possibly being TRBD1 (5 bases). The V gene's germline CDR1 is MGHRA and CDR2 YSYEKL. This CDR3 is built from 14 residues. The chain's CDR3 is CASSPDRDNSPPHF. In DNA form, the CDR3 reads TGCGCCAGCAGCCCCGACAGAGATAATTCACCCCCCCACTTT.

This clonotype came up many times. The V and J genes are TRBV5-1 and TRBJ1-2; D unclear. The germline gives CDR1 SGHRS, CDR2 YFSETQ. V gave up 4 bases and J gave up 0 bases, with 7 bases separating them. The CDR3 consists of 13 residues. The CDR3 sequence is CASSEGPNYGYTF. The CDR3 DNA reads as TGCGCCAGCAGCGAGGGTCCTAACTATGGCTACACCTTC.

This clonotype was counted only a few times. This chain connects TRBV5-1 to TRBJ1-3; possible D gene TRBD1, 5 bases. There are 18 residues in the CDR3. The V gene lost 0 bases and the J gene lost 0 bases, with 16 bases spanning the gap. CDR1 and CDR2 from the germline V gene are SGHRS and YFSETQ. The CDR3 bases are TGCGCCAGCAGCTTGGTTCAGGGTCCCCACAGCTCTGGAAACACCATATATTTT. Amino acid sequence: CASSLVQGPHSSGNTIYF. The whole variable domain, remainder taken from reference TRBV5-1 and TRBJ1-3, is KAGVTQTPRYLIKTRGQQVTLSCSPISGHRSVSWYQQTPGQGLQFLFEYFSETQRNKGNFPGRFSGRQFSNSRSEMNVSTLELGDSALYLCASSLVQGPHSSGNTIYFGEGSWLTVV.

This clonotype was detected ten times or more. The genes are TRBV12-3 or TRBV12-4 and TRBJ1-2; unclear D gene. With 6 bases removed from V and 8 bases from J, the gap between germline ends came to 13 bases. The CDR3 has 12 residues. The CDR3 reads CASSPGGVGYTF. The DNA for the CDR3 is TGTGCCAGCAGCCCGGGAGGCGTCGGCTACACCTTC.

The sample holds many counts of this clonotype. The chain is built from TRBV9 and TRBJ2-3, with D tentatively TRBD1 or TRBD2 (6 bases each). Germline V gene lookup returns CDR1 SGDLS and CDR2 YYNGEE. The CDR3 runs to 15 residues. Trimming pared 0 bases from V and 5 bases from J, leaving 13 bases between. The CDR3 loop is CASSVGGGPVDTQYF. CDR3 in DNA: TGTGCCAGCAGCGTAGGAGGGGGGCCGGTAGATACGCAGTATTTT. The full variable domain, in which reference TRBV9 and TRBJ2-3 provide the parts outside the CDR3, is DSGVTQTPKHLITATGQRVTLRCSPRSGDLSVYWYQQSLDQGLQFLIQYYNGEERAKGNILERFSAQQFPDLHSELNLSSLELGDSALYFCASSVGGGPVDTQYFGPGTRLTVL.

This clonotype was counted at least ten times. J is TRBJ2-2 and V is TRBV2, with a possible D match to TRBD2 (7 bases). Trimming cost V 6 bases and J 0 bases, with 20 bases left between them. The CDR3 runs 18 residues. Germline V CDR1 and CDR2: SNHLY, FYNNEI. In DNA form, the CDR3 reads TGTGCCAGCAGATACTTCGGGGGGCCCTTTTCGAACACCGGGGAGCTGTTTTTT. This gives the protein CASRYFGGPFSNTGELFF.

CDR3 DNA sequence: TGTGCCAGCAAAATAGTAGGGTGGGAGACCGGGGAGCTGTTTTTT. Translated, it gives CASKIVGWETGELFF. V is TRBV2 and J is TRBJ2-2; D is possibly TRBD2 (5 bases). The length of the CDR3 is 15 residues. CDR1 is SNHLY and CDR2 is FYNNEI in the germline V gene. Trimming stripped 7 bases from V and 5 bases from J, with 17 bases between.

This clonotype was detected many times. The chain recombines TRBV2 with TRBJ1-4; D unresolved. Germline V gives CDR1 SNHLY, CDR2 FYNNEI. The germline V and J ends were trimmed by 3 bases and 5 bases, with 13 bases remaining between them. This CDR3 region has 15 residues. The CDR3 coding sequence is TGTGCCAGCAGTGAGACGGGAGTGGGGAATGAAAAACTGTTTTTT. It specifies CASSETGVGNEKLFF.

As to this clonotype: Given a much more abundant clone one base away, this may be a read error. V gene TRBV10-3 combines with J gene TRBJ1-2; D perhaps matches TRBD1 (5 bases). The V gene lost 5 bases and the J gene lost 1 base, with 14 bases spanning the gap. The CDR3 covers 15 residues. Germline V gene sequence: CDR1 ENHRY, CDR2 SYGVKD. The CDR3 spells CAISYSIDSNYGYTF. The CDR3 DNA is TGTGCCATCAGTTACTCGATCGACAGTAACTATGGCTACACCTTC.